The present TCR beta chain was sequenced within a study of T cell responses to AZD1222 COVID-19 vaccine. Study-level points and caveats: Unmutated variant regions reportedly attract nearly half of all spike-specific TCRs. Receipt of two AZD1222 doses was followed by a rise in Spike-specific TCR breadth and depth. Females made up more of the donors, who were largely white British, and clonal diversity may have come out too low.

In the case of this clone: The target antigen is unknown.

This table comes from immunoSEQ multiplex PCR, and its TCRdb copy is limited to in-frame clones, with some not included. The table shows under 140,000 clones, with about 94% occurring only once. The length of the CDR3 is 11 residues. Germline values: CDR1 LGHDT, CDR2 YNNKEL (reference sequence). Trimming cost V 1 base and J 4 bases, with 1 base left between them. This TCR was sampled from an adult who received the AZD1222 COVID-19 vaccine. This specimen was peripheral blood, taken 28 days after the second AZD1222 dose. The gene calls are TRBV3-1 (or the pseudogene TRBV3-2) and TRBJ1-2, with D unresolved. The CDR3 loop is CASSQAYGYTF. CDR3 DNA sequence: TGTGCCAGCAGCCAAGCCTATGGCTACACCTTC.